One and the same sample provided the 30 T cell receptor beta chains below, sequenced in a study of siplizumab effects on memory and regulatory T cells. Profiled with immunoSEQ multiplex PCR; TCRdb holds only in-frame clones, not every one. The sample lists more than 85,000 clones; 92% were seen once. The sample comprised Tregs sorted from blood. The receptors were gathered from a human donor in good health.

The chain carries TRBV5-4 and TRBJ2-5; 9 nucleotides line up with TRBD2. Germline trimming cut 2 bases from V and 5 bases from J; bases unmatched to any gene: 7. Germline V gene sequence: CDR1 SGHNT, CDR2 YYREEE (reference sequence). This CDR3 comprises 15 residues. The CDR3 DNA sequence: TGTGCCAGCAGCTTCAACGCCGGACTAGCGGAGACCCAGTACTTC. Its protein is CASSFNAGLAETQYF.

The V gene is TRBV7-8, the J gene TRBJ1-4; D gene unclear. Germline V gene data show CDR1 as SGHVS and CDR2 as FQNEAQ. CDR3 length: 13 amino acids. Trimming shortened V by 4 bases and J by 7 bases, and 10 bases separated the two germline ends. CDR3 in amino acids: CASSYGPVEKLFF. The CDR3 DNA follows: TGTGCCAGCAGCTACGGACCGGTTGAAAAACTGTTTTTT. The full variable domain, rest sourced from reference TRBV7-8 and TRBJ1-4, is GAGVSQSPRYKVAKRGQDVALRCDPISGHVSLFWYQQALGQGPEFLTYFQNEAQLDKSGLPSDRFFAERPEGSVSTLKIQRTQQEDSAVYLCASSYGPVEKLFFGSGTQLSVL.

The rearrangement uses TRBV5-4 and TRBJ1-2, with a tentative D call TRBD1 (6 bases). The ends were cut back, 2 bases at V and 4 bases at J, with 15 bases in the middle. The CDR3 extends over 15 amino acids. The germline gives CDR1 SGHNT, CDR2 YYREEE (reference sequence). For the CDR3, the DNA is TGTGCCAGCAGCTTTAATACAGGGAGGACCTATGGCTACACCTTC. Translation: CASSFNTGRTYGYTF. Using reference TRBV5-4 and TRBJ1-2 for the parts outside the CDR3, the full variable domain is ETGVTQSPTHLIKTRGQQVTLRCSSQSGHNTVSWYQQALGQGPQFIFQYYREEENGRGNFPPRFSGLQFPNYSSELNVNALELDDSALYLCASSFNTGRTYGYTFGSGTRLTVV.

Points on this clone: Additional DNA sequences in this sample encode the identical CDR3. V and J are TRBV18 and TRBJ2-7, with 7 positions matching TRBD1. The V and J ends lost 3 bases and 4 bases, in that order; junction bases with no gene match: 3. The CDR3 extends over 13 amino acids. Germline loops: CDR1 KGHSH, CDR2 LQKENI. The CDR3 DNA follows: TGTGCCAGCTCACCGGCAGGGGGTTACGAGCAGTACTTC. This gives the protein CASSPAGGYEQYF. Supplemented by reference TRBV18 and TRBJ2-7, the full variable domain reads NAGVMQNPRHLVRRRGQEARLRCSPMKGHSHVYWYRQLPEEGLKFMVYLQKENIIDESGMPKERFSAEFPKEGPSILRIQQVVRGDSAAYFCASSPAGGYEQYFGPGTRLTVT.

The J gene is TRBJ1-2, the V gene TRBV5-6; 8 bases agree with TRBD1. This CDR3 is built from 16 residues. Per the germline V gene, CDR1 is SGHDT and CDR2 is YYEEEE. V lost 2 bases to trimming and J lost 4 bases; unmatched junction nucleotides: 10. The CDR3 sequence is CASSFGTGRFRYGYTF. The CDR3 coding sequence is TGTGCCAGCAGCTTTGGGACAGGAAGGTTTCGCTATGGCTACACCTTC.

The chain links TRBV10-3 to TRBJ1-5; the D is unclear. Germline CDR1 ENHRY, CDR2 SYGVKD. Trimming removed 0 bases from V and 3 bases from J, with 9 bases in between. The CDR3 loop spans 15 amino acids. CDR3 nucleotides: TGTGCCATCAGTGAGTCCTTGGGCCACAATCAGCCCCAGCATTTT. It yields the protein CAISESLGHNQPQHF.

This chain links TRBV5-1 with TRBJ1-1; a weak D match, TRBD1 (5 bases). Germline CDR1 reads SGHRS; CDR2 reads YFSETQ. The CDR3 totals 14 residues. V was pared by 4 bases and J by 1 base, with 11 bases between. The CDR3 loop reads CASSRDSSNTEAFF. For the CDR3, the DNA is TGCGCCAGCAGCAGAGACAGTTCGAACACTGAAGCTTTCTTT.

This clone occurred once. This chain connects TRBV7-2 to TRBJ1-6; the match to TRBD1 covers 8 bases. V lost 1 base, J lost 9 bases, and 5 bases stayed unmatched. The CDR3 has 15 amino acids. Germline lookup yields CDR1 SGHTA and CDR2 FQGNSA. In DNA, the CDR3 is TGTGCCAGCAGCTTAGAGGGGGACAGGTCTTCACCCCTCCACTTT. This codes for CASSLEGDRSSPLHF.

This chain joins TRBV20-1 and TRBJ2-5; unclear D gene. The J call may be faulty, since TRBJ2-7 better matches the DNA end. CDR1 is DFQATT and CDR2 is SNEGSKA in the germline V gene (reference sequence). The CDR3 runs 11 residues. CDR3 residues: CSASSKYEQYF. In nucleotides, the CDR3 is TGCAGTGCGTCCAGTAAATACGAGCAGTACTTC.

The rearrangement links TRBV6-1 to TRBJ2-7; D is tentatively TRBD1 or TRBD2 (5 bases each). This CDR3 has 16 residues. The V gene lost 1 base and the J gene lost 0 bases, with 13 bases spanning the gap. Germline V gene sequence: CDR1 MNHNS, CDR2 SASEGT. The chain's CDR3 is CASSEGWGSSSYEQYF. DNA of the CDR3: TGTGCCAGCAGTGAAGGATGGGGGAGTTCCTCCTACGAGCAGTACTTC.

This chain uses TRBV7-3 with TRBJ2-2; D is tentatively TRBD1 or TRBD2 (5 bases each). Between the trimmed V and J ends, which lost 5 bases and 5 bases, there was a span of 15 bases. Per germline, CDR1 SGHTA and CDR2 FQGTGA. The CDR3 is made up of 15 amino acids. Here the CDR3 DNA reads TGTGCCAGCAGCCGAGGGACCGCAAGGACCGGGGAGCTGTTTTTT. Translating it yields CASSRGTARTGELFF.

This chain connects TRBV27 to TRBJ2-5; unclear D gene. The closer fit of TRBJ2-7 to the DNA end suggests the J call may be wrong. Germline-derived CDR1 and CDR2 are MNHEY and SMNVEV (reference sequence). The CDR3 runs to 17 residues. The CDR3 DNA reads TGTGCCAGCAGTTTATCGCCGATGCCTCCATGGTCCTACGAGCAGTACTTC. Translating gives CASSLSPMPPWSYEQYF.

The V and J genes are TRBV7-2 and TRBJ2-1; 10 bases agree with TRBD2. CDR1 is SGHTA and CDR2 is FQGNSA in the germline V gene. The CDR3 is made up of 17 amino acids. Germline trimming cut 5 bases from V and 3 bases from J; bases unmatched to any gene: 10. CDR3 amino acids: CASSPTPPSGGYNEQFF. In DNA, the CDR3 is TGTGCCAGCAGCCCCACCCCTCCTAGCGGGGGCTACAATGAGCAGTTCTTC. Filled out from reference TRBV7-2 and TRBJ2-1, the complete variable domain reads GAGVSQSPSNKVTEKGKDVELRCDPISGHTALYWYRQSLGQGLEFLIYFQGNSAPDKSGLPSDRFSAERTGGSVSTLTIQRTQQEDSAVYLCASSPTPPSGGYNEQFFGPGTRLTVL.

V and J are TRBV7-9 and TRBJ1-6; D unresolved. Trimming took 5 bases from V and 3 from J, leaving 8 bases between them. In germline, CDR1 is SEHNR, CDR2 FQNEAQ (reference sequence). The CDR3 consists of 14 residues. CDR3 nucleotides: TGTGCCAGCAGCCTGAGTGGCTATAATTCACCCCTCCACTTT. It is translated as CASSLSGYNSPLHF.

The CDR3 nucleotides are TGCGCCAGCAGCCAGAGATATAGCGGGGGTTCCTCTGGGGCCAACGTCCTGACTTTC. It yields the protein CASSQRYSGGSSGANVLTF. The V gene is TRBV4-1, the J gene TRBJ2-6; 9 bases are a match to TRBD2. Germline-derived CDR1 and CDR2 are MGHRA and YSYEKL. The CDR3 contains 19 residues. The J segment lost 0 bases and the V segment lost 3 bases, leaving 9 bases of the junction unmatched.

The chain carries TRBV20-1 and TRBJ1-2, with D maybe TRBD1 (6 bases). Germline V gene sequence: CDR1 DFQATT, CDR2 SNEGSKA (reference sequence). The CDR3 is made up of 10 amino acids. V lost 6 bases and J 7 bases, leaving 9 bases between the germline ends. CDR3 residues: CSAGGAGYTF. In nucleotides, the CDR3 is TGCAGTGCGGGGGGCGCTGGCTACACCTTC.

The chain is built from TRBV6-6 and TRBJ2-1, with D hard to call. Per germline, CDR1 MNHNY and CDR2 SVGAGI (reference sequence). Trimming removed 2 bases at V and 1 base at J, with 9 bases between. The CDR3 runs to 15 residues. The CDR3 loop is CASSYPQLSYNEQFF. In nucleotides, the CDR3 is TGTGCCAGCAGTTACCCCCAGCTATCCTACAATGAGCAGTTCTTC.

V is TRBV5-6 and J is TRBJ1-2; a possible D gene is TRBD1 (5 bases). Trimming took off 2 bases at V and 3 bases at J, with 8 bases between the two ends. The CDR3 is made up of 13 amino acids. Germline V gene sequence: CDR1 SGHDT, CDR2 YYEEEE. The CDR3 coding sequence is TGTGCCAGCAGCTTCGGGGGGTACTATGGCTACACCTTC. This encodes CASSFGGYYGYTF.

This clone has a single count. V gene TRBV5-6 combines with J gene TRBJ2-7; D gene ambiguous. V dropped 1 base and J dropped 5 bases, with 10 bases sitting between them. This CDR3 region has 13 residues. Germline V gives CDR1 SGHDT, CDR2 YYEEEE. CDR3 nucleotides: TGTGCCAGCAGCTTGCGAGGTTCGCACGAGCAGTACTTC. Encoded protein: CASSLRGSHEQYF.

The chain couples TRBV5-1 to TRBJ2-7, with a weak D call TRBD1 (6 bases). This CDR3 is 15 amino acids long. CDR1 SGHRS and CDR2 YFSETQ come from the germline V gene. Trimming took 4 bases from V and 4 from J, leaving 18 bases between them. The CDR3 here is CASSPHRELAYEQYF. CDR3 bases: TGCGCCAGCAGCCCACACAGGGAGTTGGCTTACGAGCAGTACTTC.

CDR3 protein: CASSVQGGTEAFF. CDR3 DNA sequence: TGTGCCAGCAGTGTTCAGGGGGGCACTGAAGCTTTCTTT. This rearrangement joins TRBV27 to TRBJ1-1, with 7 bases aligning to TRBD1. The germline V gene encodes CDR1 MNHEY and CDR2 SMNVEV (reference sequence). This CDR3 has 13 amino acids. Trimming took 5 bases from V and 4 from J; bases not matched to a gene: 4.

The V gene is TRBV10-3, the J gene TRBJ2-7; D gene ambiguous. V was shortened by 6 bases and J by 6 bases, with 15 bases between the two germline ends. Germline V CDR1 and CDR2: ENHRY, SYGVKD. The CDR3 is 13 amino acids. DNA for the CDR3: TGTGCCATCAGAGATCAACTCCCCTTCGAGCAGTACTTC. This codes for CAIRDQLPFEQYF.

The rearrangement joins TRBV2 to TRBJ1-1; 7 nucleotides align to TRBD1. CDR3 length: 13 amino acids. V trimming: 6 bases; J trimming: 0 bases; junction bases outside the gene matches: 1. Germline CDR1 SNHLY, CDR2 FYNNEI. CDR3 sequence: CASRGTVNTEAFF. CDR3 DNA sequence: TGTGCCAGCAGGGGGACAGTGAACACTGAAGCTTTCTTT.

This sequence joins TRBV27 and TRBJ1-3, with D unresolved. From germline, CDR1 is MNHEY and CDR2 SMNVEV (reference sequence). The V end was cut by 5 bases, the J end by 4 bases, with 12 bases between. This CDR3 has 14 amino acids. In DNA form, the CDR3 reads TGTGCCAGCAGTCCATCGGCGGTAGGAAACACCATATATTTT. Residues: CASSPSAVGNTIYF.

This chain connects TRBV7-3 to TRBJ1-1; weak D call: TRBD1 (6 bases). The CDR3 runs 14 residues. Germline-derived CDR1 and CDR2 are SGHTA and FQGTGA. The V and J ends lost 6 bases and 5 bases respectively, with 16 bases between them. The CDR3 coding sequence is TGTGCCAGCAGACCAAACAGGGATCGGACTGAAGCTTTCTTT. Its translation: CASRPNRDRTEAFF.

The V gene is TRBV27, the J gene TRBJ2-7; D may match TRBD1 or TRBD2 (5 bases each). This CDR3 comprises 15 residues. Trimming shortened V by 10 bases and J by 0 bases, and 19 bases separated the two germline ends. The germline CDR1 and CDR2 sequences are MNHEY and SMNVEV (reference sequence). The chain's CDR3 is CATRNHQGDSYEQYF. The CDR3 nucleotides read TGTGCCACCCGAAACCACCAGGGAGACTCCTACGAGCAGTACTTC.

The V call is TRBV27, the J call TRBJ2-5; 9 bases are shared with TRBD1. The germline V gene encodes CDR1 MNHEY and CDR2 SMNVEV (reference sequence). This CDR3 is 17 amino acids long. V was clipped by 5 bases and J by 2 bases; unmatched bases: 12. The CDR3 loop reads CASSPWLGTGHQETQYF. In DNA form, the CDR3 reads TGTGCCAGCAGTCCCTGGTTGGGGACAGGGCATCAAGAGACCCAGTACTTC.

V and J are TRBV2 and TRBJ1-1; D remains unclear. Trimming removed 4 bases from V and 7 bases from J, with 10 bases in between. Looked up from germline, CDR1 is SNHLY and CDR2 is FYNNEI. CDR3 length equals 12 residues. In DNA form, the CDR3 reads TGTGCCAGCAGTGCAGATCTTAATGAAGCTTTCTTT. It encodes CASSADLNEAFF.

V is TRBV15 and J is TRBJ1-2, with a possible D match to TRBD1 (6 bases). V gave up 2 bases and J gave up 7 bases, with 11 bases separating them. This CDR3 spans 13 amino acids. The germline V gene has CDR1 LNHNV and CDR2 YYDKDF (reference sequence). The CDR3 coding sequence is TGTGCCACCAGCAGACGGGACATCGGTGGCTACACCTTC. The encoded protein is CATSRRDIGGYTF.

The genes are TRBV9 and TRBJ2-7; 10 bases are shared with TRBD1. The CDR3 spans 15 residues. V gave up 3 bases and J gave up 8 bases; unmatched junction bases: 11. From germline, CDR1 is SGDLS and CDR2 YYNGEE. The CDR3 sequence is CASSAVGTGEFQQYF. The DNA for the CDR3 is TGTGCCAGCAGCGCCGTGGGGACAGGGGAGTTTCAGCAGTACTTC. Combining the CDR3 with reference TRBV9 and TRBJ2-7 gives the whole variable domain DSGVTQTPKHLITATGQRVTLRCSPRSGDLSVYWYQQSLDQGLQFLIQYYNGEERAKGNILERFSAQQFPDLHSELNLSSLELGDSALYFCASSAVGTGEFQQYFGPGTRLTVT.